What follows describes a single T cell receptor beta chain. The CDR3 runs to 13 residues. Losses at the gene ends were 6 bases for V and 8 bases for J; bases not matched to a gene: 8. The germline gives CDR1 SGHVS, CDR2 FQNEAQ. The sample is drawn from a study of neoadjuvant anti-PD-1 for oral cavity cancer. Study in general: Patients without progression got a fourth dose around day 43.

Method: immunoSEQ multiplex PCR; TCRdb's copy keeps in-frame clones and lacks some. There are 60,000 to 75,000 clones in the sample; roughly 80% occur only once, and just over 2.5% lies in the top ten. V and J are TRBV7-8 and TRBJ1-2; 8 nucleotides match TRBD1. The source material was PBMCs, sampled before nivolumab (anti-PD-1) treatment. This receptor was identified in a person between 40 and 80 years old with oral cavity squamous cell carcinoma. CDR3 in DNA: TGTGCCAGCAGTTCAGGGGGCTCTGGCGGCTACACCTTC. It codes for CASSSGGSGGYTF.